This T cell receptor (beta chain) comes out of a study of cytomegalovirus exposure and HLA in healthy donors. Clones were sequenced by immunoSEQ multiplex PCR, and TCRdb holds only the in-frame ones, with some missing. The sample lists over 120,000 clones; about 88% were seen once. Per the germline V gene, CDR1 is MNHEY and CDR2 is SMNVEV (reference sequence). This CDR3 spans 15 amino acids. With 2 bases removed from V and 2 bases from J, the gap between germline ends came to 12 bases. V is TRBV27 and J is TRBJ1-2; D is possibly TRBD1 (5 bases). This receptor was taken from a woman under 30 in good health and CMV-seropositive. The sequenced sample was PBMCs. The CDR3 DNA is TGTGCCAGCAGTTTACCCCTCCAGGGCAACTATGGCTACACCTTC. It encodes CASSLPLQGNYGYTF.